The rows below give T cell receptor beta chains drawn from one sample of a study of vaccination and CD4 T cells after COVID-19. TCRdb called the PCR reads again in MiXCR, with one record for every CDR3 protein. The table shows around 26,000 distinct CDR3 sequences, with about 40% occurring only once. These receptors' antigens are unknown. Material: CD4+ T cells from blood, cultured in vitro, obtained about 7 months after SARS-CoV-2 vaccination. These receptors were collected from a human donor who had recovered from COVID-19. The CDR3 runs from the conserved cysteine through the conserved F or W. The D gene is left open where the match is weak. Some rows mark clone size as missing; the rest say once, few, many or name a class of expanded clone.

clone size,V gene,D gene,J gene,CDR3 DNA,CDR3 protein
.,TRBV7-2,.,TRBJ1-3,TGTGCCAGCAGCTTAGCGCAGGGCCGTGGAAACACCATATATTTT,CASSLAQGRGNTIYF
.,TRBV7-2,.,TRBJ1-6,TGTGCCAGCAGGGAACAGGATAAGGGAATTATCTCACCCCTCCACTTT,CASREQDKGIISPLHF
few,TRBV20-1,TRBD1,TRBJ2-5,TGCAGTTCTATTCAGGGGACAGGGACCCAGTACTTC,CSSIQGTGTQYF
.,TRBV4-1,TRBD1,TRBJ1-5,TGCGCCAGCAGTCCCACGCAGGGGGCTAGCAATCAGCCCCAGCATTTT,CASSPTQGASNQPQHF
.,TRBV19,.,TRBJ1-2,TGTGCCAGTAGCACGGACACAAACTATGGCTACACCTTC,CASSTDTNYGYTF
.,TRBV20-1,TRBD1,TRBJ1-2,TGCAGTGCTAGAGGGTCAGGGGGTAATGGCTACACCTTC,CSARGSGGNGYTF
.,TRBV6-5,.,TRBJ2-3,TGTGCCAGCAGTTACGACTTAAGGGGAGATACGCAGTATTTT,CASSYDLRGDTQYF
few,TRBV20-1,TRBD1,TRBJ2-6,TGCAGTGCTAGAACCCGTCCGCAGGGGGCGCGAGGGGCCAACGTCCTGACTTTC,CSARTRPQGARGANVLTF
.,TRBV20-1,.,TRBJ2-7,TGCAGTGCTAGCGGGAGTGCCTACGAGCAGTACTTC,CSASGSAYEQYF
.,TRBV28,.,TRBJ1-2,TGTGCCAGCAATATTAGTGAGCAGTATGGCTACACCTTC,CASNISEQYGYTF
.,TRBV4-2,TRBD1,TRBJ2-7,TGTGCCAGCAGCCAAGGGCTGGACAGGGCCCGTTGGTACGAGCAGTACTTC,CASSQGLDRARWYEQYF
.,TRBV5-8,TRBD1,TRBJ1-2,TGTGCCAGCAGCCGGCTAATGACAGGGGGGGGTGATGGCTACACCTTC,CASSRLMTGGGDGYTF
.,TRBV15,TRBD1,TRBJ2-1,TGTGCCACCAGCGCCCCATTTGGGGACAGGGGGGTCTATTCCTACAATGAGCAGTTCTTC,CATSAPFGDRGVYSYNEQFF
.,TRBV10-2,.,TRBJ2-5,TGCGCCAGCGGAGGACAGGGAGGGGAGACCCAGTACTTC,CASGGQGGETQYF
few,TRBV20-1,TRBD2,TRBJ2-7,TGCAGTGCTAGAAGTCCCACCGGGACTACCTCATTCTACGAGCAGTACTTC,CSARSPTGTTSFYEQYF
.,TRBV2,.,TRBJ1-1,TGTGCCAGCAGCGCTGATTTGAACACTGAAGCTTTCTTT,CASSADLNTEAFF
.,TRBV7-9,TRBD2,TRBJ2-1,TGTGCCAGCAGCCCTCACCCCGGACTAGCGGTAACCTACAATGAGCAGTTCTTC,CASSPHPGLAVTYNEQFF
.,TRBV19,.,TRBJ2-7,TGTGCCAGTAAACCAACGGGCTTGGGCTACGAGCAGTACTTC,CASKPTGLGYEQYF